The 30 T cell receptor beta chains below come from one sample, sequenced in a study of shared clonotypes between healthy human individuals (dated by TCRdb to about 2020). The method was the immunoSEQ multiplex PCR assay. The immuneACCESS repertoire file appears here via TCRdb, limited to in-frame rearrangements. These files lack a portion of the clones; in checked studies, under half of the deficit traces to unresolved V genes, and the cause of the others is not known. This sample is represented by 980,000 or so clones; 70% to 85% of them were singletons. The ten largest clones take up roughly 1.5% of the sample. The sample was memory CD4+ T cells sorted from blood. The label giving this sample's cell subset or site can be read as: CD45RA-negative fraction. These receptors all come from a man aged 18 to 35 in good health.

The CDR3 sequence: CASTTGLSYEQYF. The CDR3 coding sequence is TGTGCCAGCACCACAGGACTTTCCTACGAGCAGTACTTC. This chain uses TRBV6-6 with TRBJ2-7; D is perhaps TRBD1 or TRBD2 (5 bases each). Trimming took 7 bases from V and 1 from J, leaving 11 bases between them. CDR3 size: 13 residues. Germline lookup yields CDR1 MNHNY and CDR2 SVGAGI (reference sequence).

This chain joins TRBV27 and TRBJ2-1; 14 bases match TRBD2. The V gene end was trimmed by 5 bases and the J gene end by 7 bases; junction bases not matched to a gene: 4. CDR3 length: 15 residues. CDR1 and CDR2 (germline): MNHEY, SMNVEV (reference sequence). The CDR3: CASSPTSGRVNEQFF. DNA for the CDR3: TGTGCCAGCAGTCCGACTAGCGGGAGGGTTAATGAGCAGTTCTTC.

The gene calls are TRBV18 and TRBJ1-2; TRBD1 matches 7 bases. V lost 6 bases to trimming and J lost 10 bases; unmatched junction nucleotides: 8. The germline gives CDR1 KGHSH, CDR2 LQKENI. The CDR3 sequence is 12 residues long. CDR3 in DNA: TGTGCCAGCTCGGGTCAGGGGGATTACTACACCTTC. Residues: CASSGQGDYYTF. The full variable domain, completed using reference TRBV18 and TRBJ1-2, is NAGVMQNPRHLVRRRGQEARLRCSPMKGHSHVYWYRQLPEEGLKFMVYLQKENIIDESGMPKERFSAEFPKEGPSILRIQQVVRGDSAAYFCASSGQGDYYTFGSGTRLTVV.

The V gene is TRBV7-9, the J gene TRBJ1-1, with D tentatively TRBD1 (5 bases). V lost 7 bases and J lost 1, with 10 bases in between. The CDR3 has 13 residues. Germline values: CDR1 SEHNR, CDR2 FQNEAQ (reference sequence). The DNA of the CDR3 is TGTGCCAGCACTTCCAGGGCGAACACTGAAGCTTTCTTT. Amino acid sequence: CASTSRANTEAFF.

This chain links TRBV10-1 with TRBJ1-1, with D perhaps matching TRBD1 (6 bases). There are 14 residues in the CDR3. CDR1 is WNHNN, CDR2 SYGVQD, per germline (reference sequence). V lost 0 bases and J 4 bases, leaving 9 bases between the germline ends. For the CDR3, the DNA is TGCGCCAGCAGTGAGTCGGGGGGGGCCACTGAAGCTTTCTTT. This gives the protein CASSESGGATEAFF.

The chain combines TRBV6-1 with TRBJ1-2; 9 bases map to TRBD1. This CDR3 is built from 15 residues. The germline V gene encodes CDR1 MNHNS and CDR2 SASEGT. Unmatched junction bases numbered 8, after V lost 4 bases and J lost 5 bases. CDR3 nucleotide sequence: TGTGCCAGCAGTGCCCCTGACAGGGGGTTTTATGGCTACACCTTC. Its translation is CASSAPDRGFYGYTF.

This chain uses TRBV7-2 with TRBJ2-5; 8 nucleotides match TRBD2. This CDR3 is built from 15 residues. Germline V gene sequence: CDR1 SGHTA, CDR2 FQGNSA. Unmatched junction bases numbered 7, after V lost 2 bases and J lost 5 bases. The CDR3, as DNA: TGTGCCAGCAGCTTAACAGCGGGGGTTGGTGAGACCCAGTACTTC. It encodes CASSLTAGVGETQYF.

The V gene is TRBV5-1, the J gene TRBJ2-3; 11 bases are shared with TRBD2. The CDR3 totals 19 residues. The germline gives CDR1 SGHRS, CDR2 YFSETQ. V lost 1 base and J lost 4; bases outside the gene matches: 14. The CDR3 DNA reads TGCGCCAGCAGCTTGACTAGCGGGAGTTTTAGAAGAATCCCAGATACGCAGTATTTT. This codes for CASSLTSGSFRRIPDTQYF.

The V call is TRBV6-5, the J call TRBJ1-2, with unresolved D. The CDR3 is 14 residues long. The germline gives CDR1 MNHEY, CDR2 SVGAGI. V lost 2 bases to trimming and J lost 2 bases, with 9 bases between them. This CDR3 reads CASSYREINYGYTF. The CDR3 DNA reads TGTGCCAGCAGTTACAGGGAAATCAACTATGGCTACACCTTC.

With regard to this clone: Other DNA sequences in this sample translate to the same CDR3. The rearrangement uses TRBV30 and TRBJ2-5; D not resolved. CDR1 and CDR2 (germline): GTSNPN, SVGIG (reference sequence). The CDR3 runs to 11 residues. V lost 0 bases to trimming and J lost 4 bases, with 3 bases between them. CDR3 nucleotides: TGTGCCTGGAGTGTGTTAGAGACCCAGTACTTC. As protein: CAWSVLETQYF.

Only one count was recorded for this clone. The chain links TRBV10-1 to TRBJ1-6; D gene unclear. Trimming pared 0 bases from V and 11 bases from J, leaving 8 bases between. From germline, CDR1 is WNHNN and CDR2 SYGVQD (reference sequence). CDR3 length equals 13 residues. This chain's CDR3 is CASSESRSAPLHF. CDR3 coding DNA: TGCGCCAGCAGTGAGTCCAGATCCGCACCCCTCCACTTT.

This clone appeared a single time. V usage is TRBV4-1 and J usage is TRBJ2-5, with D possibly being TRBD1 or TRBD2 (7 bases each). Germline V gene sequence: CDR1 MGHRA, CDR2 YSYEKL. With 4 bases removed from V and 2 bases from J, the gap between germline ends came to 11 bases. CDR3 length: 14 amino acids. As DNA, the CDR3 is TGCGCCAGCAGCCCCAGGGGGGGTCAAGAGACCCAGTACTTC. Its protein product is CASSPRGGQETQYF.

The chain employs TRBV5-6 and TRBJ2-2; TRBD1 matches 7 bases. The germline gives CDR1 SGHDT, CDR2 YYEEEE. The CDR3 sequence is 17 residues long. V shed 4 bases and J 1 base; nucleotides not matched to a gene: 10. Here the CDR3 reads CASSPVGQLKNTGELFF. For the CDR3, the DNA is TGTGCCAGCAGCCCTGTGGGACAGCTTAAGAACACCGGGGAGCTGTTTTTT. The variable domain in full, completed from reference TRBV5-6 and TRBJ2-2, reads DAGVTQSPTHLIKTRGQQVTLRCSPKSGHDTVSWYQQALGQGPQFIFQYYEEEERQRGNFPDRFSGHQFPNYSSELNVNALLLGDSALYLCASSPVGQLKNTGELFFGEGSRLTVL.

This chain links TRBV5-6 with TRBJ1-2; 8 nucleotides align to TRBD1. The germline V gene has CDR1 SGHDT and CDR2 YYEEEE. With 4 bases clipped from V and 13 bases from J, the junction kept 12 bases outside the gene matches. This CDR3 region has 13 residues. This CDR3 is CASSLGQGAEVTF. The DNA of the CDR3 is TGTGCCAGCAGCCTAGGACAGGGTGCTGAGGTCACCTTC.

This clone occurred a few times. The rearrangement links TRBV12-5 to TRBJ2-3; the match to TRBD2 covers 7 bases. Germline V gives CDR1 LGHNT, CDR2 FRNRAP. After removal of 6 bases from V and 2 bases from J, the junction contained 5 bases not matched to a gene. The CDR3 has 14 amino acids. CDR3 DNA: TGTGCTAGTGGCCGCGGGGACTACACAGATACGCAGTATTTT. Encoded protein: CASGRGDYTDTQYF.

The chain recombines TRBV4-2 with TRBJ1-2; tentatively, D is TRBD1 (6 bases). Trimming left V 6 bases short and J 8 bases short, with 16 bases between. Germline V gene data show CDR1 as LGHNA and CDR2 as YNFKEQ. CDR3 length equals 13 residues. DNA for the CDR3: TGTGCCAGCAGACTGACAGGCGAACCCGGCTACACCTTC. This gives the protein CASRLTGEPGYTF.

The chain links TRBV2 to TRBJ1-5; D might be TRBD1 (5 bases). Trimming took 1 base from V and 9 from J, leaving 7 bases between them. The germline CDR1 and CDR2 sequences are SNHLY and FYNNEI. This CDR3 has 12 residues. The CDR3 loop is CASSEVGRPQHF. DNA of the CDR3: TGTGCCAGCAGTGAAGTGGGGCGGCCCCAGCATTTT.

The chain carries TRBV9 and TRBJ2-3, with 9 nucleotides matching TRBD2. CDR3 size: 18 residues. The junction had 10 bases not matched to a gene; V was cut back by 0 bases and J by 2 bases. CDR1 and CDR2 from the germline V gene are SGDLS and YYNGEE. For the CDR3, the DNA is TGTGCCAGCAGCGTAGGGTCTGGAGCGGGGGGCAACACAGATACGCAGTATTTT. Its translation: CASSVGSGAGGNTDTQYF.

V and J are TRBV6-6 and TRBJ1-3; D gene ambiguous. The germline V and J ends were trimmed by 8 bases and 0 bases, with 11 bases remaining between them. CDR3 size: 14 residues. Germline V lookup: CDR1 MNHNY, CDR2 SVGAGI (reference sequence). This CDR3 reads CASGDGSSGNTIYF. CDR3 nucleotide sequence: TGTGCCAGCGGTGACGGGAGCTCTGGAAACACCATATATTTT.

With respect to this clone: The same CDR3 also results from other DNA sequences found in this sample. This chain connects TRBV6-5 to TRBJ1-1; D gene uncertain. Germline values: CDR1 MNHEY, CDR2 SVGAGI. The CDR3 length is 15 residues. V gave up 0 bases and J gave up 1 base, with 9 bases separating them. This chain's CDR3 is CASSYSRVGNTEAFF. The CDR3 DNA reads as TGTGCCAGCAGTTACTCGAGGGTTGGGAACACTGAAGCTTTCTTT.

This clone was seen only a few times. This chain uses TRBV5-6 with TRBJ1-5, with D possibly TRBD1 on 6 matching bases. The CDR3 has 14 amino acids. Looked up from germline, CDR1 is SGHDT and CDR2 is YYEEEE. V dropped 6 bases and J dropped 2 bases, with 12 bases sitting between them. The CDR3 sequence is CASTRGSGNQPQHF. In DNA, the CDR3 is TGTGCCAGCACCAGGGGATCGGGCAATCAGCCCCAGCATTTT.

The rearrangement uses TRBV7-6 and TRBJ1-3; TRBD1 matches 9 bases. V gave up 5 bases and J gave up 4 bases; unmatched junction bases: 12. Germline V CDR1 and CDR2: SGHVS, FNYEAQ. This CDR3 has 17 amino acids. The CDR3 here is CASSVAPGQGTGNTIYF. The DNA for the CDR3 is TGTGCCAGCAGCGTTGCGCCGGGACAGGGTACGGGAAACACCATATATTTT.

J is TRBJ2-7 and V is TRBV7-3; 12 bases match TRBD2. This CDR3 has 16 residues. Germline loops: CDR1 SGHTA, CDR2 FQGTGA. The V segment lost 5 bases and the J segment 7 bases; nucleotides outside the gene matches: 12. The CDR3 is CASSPKASGGAREQYF. The CDR3 bases are TGTGCCAGCAGCCCGAAGGCTAGCGGGGGGGCCAGGGAGCAGTACTTC.

The chain links TRBV7-9 to TRBJ2-5; no reliable D call. The CDR3 length is 13 residues. V was shortened by 1 base and J by 1 base, with 4 bases between the two germline ends. Looked up from germline, CDR1 is SEHNR and CDR2 is FQNEAQ (reference sequence). CDR3 sequence (DNA): TGTGCCAGCAGCTTAGTTGCCCAAGAGACCCAGTACTTC. It is translated as CASSLVAQETQYF.

The chain combines TRBV5-1 with TRBJ1-4, with D tentatively TRBD1 (6 bases). Between the trimmed V and J ends, which lost 0 bases and 3 bases, there was a span of 21 bases. Germline loops: CDR1 SGHRS, CDR2 YFSETQ. CDR3 length equals 19 residues. CDR3 sequence (DNA): TGCGCCAGCAGCTTGGTATTGGCAGGGGTAACCAGGGCTAATGAAAAACTGTTTTTT. Translation: CASSLVLAGVTRANEKLFF.

This clone was detected only a few times. This chain connects TRBV30 to TRBJ2-2; 7 nucleotides line up with TRBD1. Germline-derived CDR1 and CDR2 are GTSNPN and SVGIG (reference sequence). V lost 5 bases to trimming and J lost 7 bases; unmatched junction nucleotides: 16. The CDR3 spans 16 residues. CDR3 sequence: CAWSSLSGGNIGELFF. Here the CDR3 DNA reads TGTGCCTGGTCTTCCCTCTCAGGGGGAAATATCGGGGAGCTGTTTTTT.

The rearrangement links TRBV5-1 to TRBJ2-7; D is ambiguous. V was shortened by 0 bases and J by 5 bases, with 12 bases between the two germline ends. The CDR3 is made up of 14 amino acids. CDR1 is SGHRS, CDR2 YFSETQ, per germline. The CDR3 DNA reads TGCGCCAGCAGCTTGGTAGGGATTGGGGACGAGCAGTACTTC. This codes for CASSLVGIGDEQYF.

This clone was picked up many times. V is TRBV4-2 and J is TRBJ1-2, with a tentative D call TRBD1 (5 bases). The CDR3 has 15 residues. Germline V CDR1 and CDR2: LGHNA, YNFKEQ. V lost 0 bases to trimming and J lost 2 bases, with 10 bases between them. Here the CDR3 reads CASSQDYRGNYGYTF. The CDR3 coding sequence is TGTGCCAGCAGCCAAGATTATAGGGGAAACTATGGCTACACCTTC.

This clone was seen only once. CDR3 residues: CASSTTFLGGVPEAFF. The DNA for the CDR3 is TGCGCCAGCAGCACCACCTTTTTAGGGGGAGTCCCTGAAGCTTTCTTT. The chain recombines TRBV5-1 with TRBJ1-1; D is perhaps TRBD1 (6 bases). V lost 4 bases, J lost 6 bases, and 22 bases lay in between. Looked up from germline, CDR1 is SGHRS and CDR2 is YFSETQ. The CDR3 spans 16 residues.

This chain uses TRBV6-6 with TRBJ2-7; D is undetermined. The CDR3 length is 12 residues. The ends were cut back, 2 bases at V and 6 bases at J, with 8 bases in the middle. Germline values: CDR1 MNHNY, CDR2 SVGAGI (reference sequence). The CDR3 region is CASSYSDREQYF. CDR3 in DNA: TGTGCCAGCAGTTACAGCGATCGCGAGCAGTACTTC.